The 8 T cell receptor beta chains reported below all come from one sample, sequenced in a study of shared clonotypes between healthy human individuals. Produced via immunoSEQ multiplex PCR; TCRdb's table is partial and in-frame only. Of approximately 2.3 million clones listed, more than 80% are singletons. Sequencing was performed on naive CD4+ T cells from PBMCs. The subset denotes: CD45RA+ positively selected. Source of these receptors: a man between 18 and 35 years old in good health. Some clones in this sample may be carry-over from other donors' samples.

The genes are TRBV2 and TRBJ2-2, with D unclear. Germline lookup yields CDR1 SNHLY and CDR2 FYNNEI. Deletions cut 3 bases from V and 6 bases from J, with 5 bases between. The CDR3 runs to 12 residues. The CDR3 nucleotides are TGTGCCAGCAGTGACACTTCCGGGGAGCTGTTTTTT. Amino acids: CASSDTSGELFF.

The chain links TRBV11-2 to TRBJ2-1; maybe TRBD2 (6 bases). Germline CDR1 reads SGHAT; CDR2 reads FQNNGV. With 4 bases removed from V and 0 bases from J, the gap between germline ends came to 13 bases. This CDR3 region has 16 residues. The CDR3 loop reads CASSSTLANSYNEQFF. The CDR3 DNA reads TGTGCCAGCAGCTCAACTCTAGCGAACTCCTACAATGAGCAGTTCTTC. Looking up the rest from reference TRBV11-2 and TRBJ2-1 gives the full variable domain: EAGVAQSPRYKIIEKRQSVAFWCNPISGHATLYWYQQILGQGPKLLIQFQNNGVVDDSQLPKDRFSAERLKGVDSTLKIQPAKLEDSAVYLCASSSTLANSYNEQFFGPGTRLTVL.

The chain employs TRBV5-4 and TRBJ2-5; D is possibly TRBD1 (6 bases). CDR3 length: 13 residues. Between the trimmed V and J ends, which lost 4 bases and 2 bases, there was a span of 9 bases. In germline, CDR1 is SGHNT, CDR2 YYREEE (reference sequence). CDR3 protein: CASSLGTQETQYF. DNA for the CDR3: TGTGCCAGCAGCCTAGGGACACAAGAGACCCAGTACTTC.

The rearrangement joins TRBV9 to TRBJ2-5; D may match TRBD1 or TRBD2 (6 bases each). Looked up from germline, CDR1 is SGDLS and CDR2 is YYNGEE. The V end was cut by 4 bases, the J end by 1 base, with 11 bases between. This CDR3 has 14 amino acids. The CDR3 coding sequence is TGTGCCAGCAGCTTCGGGGGCGGCCAAGAGACCCAGTACTTC. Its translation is CASSFGGGQETQYF.

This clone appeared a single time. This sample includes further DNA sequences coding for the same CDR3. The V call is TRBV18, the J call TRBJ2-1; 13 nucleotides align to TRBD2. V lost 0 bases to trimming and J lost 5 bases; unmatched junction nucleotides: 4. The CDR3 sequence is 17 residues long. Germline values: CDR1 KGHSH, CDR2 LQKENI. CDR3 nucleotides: TGTGCCAGCTCACCACCCCGACTAGCGGGAGGCCACAATGAGCAGTTCTTC. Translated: CASSPPRLAGGHNEQFF.

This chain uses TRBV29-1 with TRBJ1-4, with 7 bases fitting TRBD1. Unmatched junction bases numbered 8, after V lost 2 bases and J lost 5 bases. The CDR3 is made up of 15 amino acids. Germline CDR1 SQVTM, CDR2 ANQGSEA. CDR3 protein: CSVELNRGPNEKLFF. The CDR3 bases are TGCAGCGTTGAACTAAACAGGGGTCCAAATGAAAAACTGTTTTTT.

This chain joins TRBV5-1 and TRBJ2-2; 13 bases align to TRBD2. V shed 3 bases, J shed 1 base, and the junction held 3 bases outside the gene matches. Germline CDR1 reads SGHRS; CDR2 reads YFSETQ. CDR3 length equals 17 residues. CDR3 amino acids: CASSSGLAGRNTGELFF. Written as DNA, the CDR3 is TGCGCCAGCAGCTCGGGACTAGCGGGACGGAACACCGGGGAGCTGTTTTTT.

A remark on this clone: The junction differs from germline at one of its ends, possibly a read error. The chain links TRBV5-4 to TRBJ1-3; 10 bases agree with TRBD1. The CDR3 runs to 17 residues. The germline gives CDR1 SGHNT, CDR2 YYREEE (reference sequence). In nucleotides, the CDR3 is TGTGCCACCAGCCGGGACAGGGGTGCAATTTCTGGAAACACCATATATTTT. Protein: CATSRDRGAISGNTIYF.